The clone carrying this T cell receptor beta chain has a count of ten or more. Its antigen is not known. It was with unique molecular identifiers that the TCRbeta library was prepared. TCRdb redid the calling of the PCR reads with MiXCR, one entry per CDR3 protein. The sample lists about 100,000 distinct CDR3 sequences; around 5.9% were seen once. The sample comes from a study of T-cell reconstitution after alpha-beta-depleted transplantation in children. Study outcomes and limitations: By one year post-transplant, T-cell counts and diversity largely arose from T cells that were newly produced. Expanded clones from the graft, numbering several hundred, reportedly supplied alpha-beta T cells about two months after transplant. Some patients showed high day-60 TCRbeta diversity, which derived from surviving recipient T cells and thymic progenitors.

The sequences come from PBMCs, mostly from graft donor cells, collected 60 days after TCRalphabeta/CD19-depleted stem cell transplant. This TCR came from a female patient aged 2-9 years who had a stem cell transplant for Fanconi anemia, so the T cells may come from the graft donor.

This CDR3 reads CASSWGDTYEQYF. CDR3 nucleotide sequence: TGCGCCAGCAGCTGGGGGGATACCTACGAGCAGTACTTC. The V and J genes are TRBV5-1 and TRBJ2-7; possibly TRBD2 for D (6 bases). V was cut by 3 bases and J by 2 bases, with 9 bases left in between. This CDR3 is 13 amino acids long. Germline CDR1 SGHRS, CDR2 YFSETQ.